The source of this T cell receptor (beta chain) is a study of blood T cell repertoires in COVID-19. About the research overall: Italy, Spain and the United States were the sources of the convalescent and acute COVID-19 samples. PBMCs, B-cell-depleted T cells, or T cells were the source of the cDNA or gDNA that made up the material.

Living in 24 US areas, the participants were between roughly 18 and 89 years of age. The V gene end was trimmed by 6 bases and the J gene end by 0 bases; junction bases not matched to a gene: 11. The CDR3 is 16 residues long. From germline, CDR1 is SGHTA and CDR2 FQGTGA. Authors' methods: Estimates of nucleated cell counts were drawn from the amplification of reference gene primers. TCRdb's table, derived via immunoSEQ multiplex PCR, lists solely in-frame clones and lacks some. V, J and clone size are taken as reported in that table, and D and trimming were inferred from the DNA itself. The sample includes approximately 240,000 clones, about four fifths of them seen just once.

The chain links TRBV7-3 to TRBJ2-7, with 7 nucleotides matching TRBD1. This clonotype originated in a woman aged 40 to 50 with acute COVID-19. What was sequenced was PBMCs or T cells enriched from blood (not recorded which). CDR3 sequence (DNA): TGTGCCAGCAGTCCCATGGGCGGACAGGCCTCCTACGAGCAGTACTTC. This sequence encodes CASSPMGGQASYEQYF.